Listed here are 14 T cell receptor beta chains from one sample, sequenced in a study of shared clonotypes between healthy human individuals. Sequencing was performed with immunoSEQ multiplex PCR; in TCRdb, only in-frame clones are kept and a portion is missing. There are over 2 million clones in the sample; less than 95% occur only once, and 0.85% to 1.2% lies in the top ten. CD45RO-negative cells were positively selected for CCR7, leaving out terminally differentiated effector memory CD45RA+ cells. The sample taken for sequencing was naive CD8+ T cells sorted from blood. These receptors originate from a man aged 18 to 35 in good health.

The chain carries TRBV4-1 and TRBJ1-1; D is uncertain. This CDR3 spans 15 amino acids. V was shortened by 1 base and J by 4 bases, with 13 bases between the two germline ends. CDR1 and CDR2 from the germline V gene are MGHRA and YSYEKL. The CDR3: CASSQGEVVGTEAFF. For the CDR3, the DNA is TGCGCCAGCAGCCAAGGGGAAGTTGTTGGCACTGAAGCTTTCTTT.

The rearrangement uses TRBV11-2 and TRBJ2-7; unclear D gene. The V and J ends lost 3 bases and 5 bases respectively, with 14 bases between them. There are 14 residues in the CDR3. Germline V gives CDR1 SGHAT, CDR2 FQNNGV. The CDR3 protein is CASSFSDSPNEQYF. In DNA form, the CDR3 reads TGTGCCAGCAGCTTTTCCGACTCGCCCAACGAGCAGTACTTC.

This clone has just one count. The chain has TRBV9 and TRBJ2-7, with D possibly matching TRBD2 (5 bases). This CDR3 is built from 13 residues. The V gene lost 7 bases and the J gene lost 0 bases, with 11 bases spanning the gap. Germline V gives CDR1 SGDLS, CDR2 YYNGEE. The CDR3 DNA sequence: TGTGCCAGCGGTAGCGTTGACTCCTACGAGCAGTACTTC. It is translated as CASGSVDSYEQYF.

This chain links TRBV6-6 with TRBJ2-7; either TRBD1 or TRBD2 may supply D (6 bases each). CDR1 and CDR2 (germline): MNHNY, SVGAGI (reference sequence). The CDR3 runs 16 residues. V lost 1 base and J lost 4, with 17 bases in between. CDR3 coding DNA: TGTGCCAGCAGTTACTTACCCCCGGGGGCAGTATACGAGCAGTACTTC. Amino acid sequence: CASSYLPPGAVYEQYF.

The chain employs TRBV7-3 and TRBJ2-1; 12 bases match TRBD2. The CDR3 loop spans 16 amino acids. Looked up from germline, CDR1 is SGHTA and CDR2 is FQGTGA. Losses at the gene ends were 5 bases for V and 8 bases for J; bases not matched to a gene: 10. This CDR3 reads CASSARLAGEGDEQFF. CDR3 in DNA: TGTGCCAGCAGCGCCCGACTAGCGGGGGAAGGGGATGAGCAGTTCTTC.

Notes on this clone: Other nucleotide sequences in the sample specify the same CDR3. The gene calls are TRBV10-3 and TRBJ2-7; D uncertain. V was cut by 3 bases and J by 6 bases, with 9 bases left in between. The CDR3 runs 12 residues. Germline-derived CDR1 and CDR2 are ENHRY and SYGVKD. As DNA, the CDR3 is TGTGCCATCAGTGATGGCCGAGGCGAGCAGTACTTC. This sequence encodes CAISDGRGEQYF.

CDR3 in amino acids: CASSLAGSWRETQYF. CDR3 nucleotide sequence: TGTGCCAGCAGCTTGGCCGGATCATGGAGGGAGACCCAGTACTTC. The gene calls are TRBV5-4 and TRBJ2-5; tentative D call: TRBD2 (5 bases). The V and J ends lost 0 bases and 5 bases respectively, with 14 bases between them. Germline lookup yields CDR1 SGHNT and CDR2 YYREEE (reference sequence). The CDR3 has 15 residues. Together with reference TRBV5-4 and TRBJ2-5, the CDR3 gives the full variable domain: ETGVTQSPTHLIKTRGQQVTLRCSSQSGHNTVSWYQQALGQGPQFIFQYYREEENGRGNFPPRFSGLQFPNYSSELNVNALELDDSALYLCASSLAGSWRETQYFGPGTRLLVL.

The chain combines TRBV5-4 with TRBJ1-1; the match to TRBD1 covers 7 bases. With V trimmed by 2 bases and J by 9 bases, 10 bases remained unmatched. CDR1 is SGHNT and CDR2 is YYREEE in the germline V gene (reference sequence). There are 14 residues in the CDR3. CDR3 sequence: CASSLNRDSLQAFF. DNA for the CDR3: TGTGCCAGCAGCTTAAACCGGGACAGCCTTCAAGCTTTCTTT.

The rearrangement uses TRBV5-1 and TRBJ1-1; tentatively, D is TRBD1 (5 bases). The CDR3 loop spans 14 amino acids. V was pared by 4 bases and J by 0 bases, with 10 bases between. Germline V lookup: CDR1 SGHRS, CDR2 YFSETQ. The CDR3 region has the DNA TGCGCCAGCAGCAAACAGGACCTGAACACTGAAGCTTTCTTT. Protein sequence: CASSKQDLNTEAFF.

CDR3: CASSPVLGGQYEQYF. The DNA for the CDR3 is TGCGCCAGCAGCCCCGTTTTGGGAGGGCAATACGAGCAGTACTTC. This sequence joins TRBV4-3 and TRBJ2-7; 7 bases match TRBD2. Germline assignment: CDR1 LGHNA and CDR2 YSLEER. Germline trimming cut 4 bases from V and 4 bases from J; bases unmatched to any gene: 10. The CDR3 covers 15 residues.

This sequence joins TRBV19 and TRBJ2-7; TRBD1 matches at 10 bases. The CDR3 covers 15 residues. Trimming at V came to 5 bases and at J to 5 bases, leaving 9 bases not matched to a gene. In germline, CDR1 is LNHDA, CDR2 SQIVND (reference sequence). As DNA, the CDR3 is TGTGCCAGTAGTGCCCGGGGGACAGGGGATAACGAGCAGTACTTC. This gives the protein CASSARGTGDNEQYF.

The J gene is TRBJ2-1, the V gene TRBV13; D might be TRBD1 or TRBD2, each matching 6 bases. This CDR3 region has 15 residues. The germline V and J ends were trimmed by 5 bases and 8 bases, with 19 bases remaining between them. Germline loops: CDR1 PRHDT, CDR2 FYEKMQ (reference sequence). For the CDR3, the DNA is TGTGCCAGCAGCCCCGATAACTCTAGGGGGGATGAGCAGTTCTTC. It is translated as CASSPDNSRGDEQFF. Full variable domain (missing parts from reference TRBV13 and TRBJ2-1): AAGVIQSPRHLIKEKRETATLKCYPIPRHDTVYWYQQGPGQDPQFLISFYEKMQSDKGSIPDRFSAQQFSDYHSELNMSSLELGDSALYFCASSPDNSRGDEQFFGPGTRLTVL.

The chain joins TRBV27 to TRBJ2-2; D is possibly TRBD1 (6 bases). CDR1 is MNHEY, CDR2 SMNVEV, per germline (reference sequence). The V gene lost 3 bases and the J gene lost 4 bases, with 12 bases spanning the gap. The CDR3 consists of 15 residues. Here the CDR3 reads CASSLTGTSTGELFF. In DNA form, the CDR3 reads TGTGCCAGCAGTTTGACCGGGACATCCACCGGGGAGCTGTTTTTT.

The chain links TRBV27 to TRBJ1-6; D gene uncertain. This CDR3 is 14 amino acids long. V was pared by 9 bases and J by 0 bases, with 9 bases between. Germline values: CDR1 MNHEY, CDR2 SMNVEV (reference sequence). CDR3 sequence reads: CARPTSSYNSPLHF. CDR3 DNA: TGTGCCAGGCCAACTAGCTCCTATAATTCACCCCTCCACTTT.